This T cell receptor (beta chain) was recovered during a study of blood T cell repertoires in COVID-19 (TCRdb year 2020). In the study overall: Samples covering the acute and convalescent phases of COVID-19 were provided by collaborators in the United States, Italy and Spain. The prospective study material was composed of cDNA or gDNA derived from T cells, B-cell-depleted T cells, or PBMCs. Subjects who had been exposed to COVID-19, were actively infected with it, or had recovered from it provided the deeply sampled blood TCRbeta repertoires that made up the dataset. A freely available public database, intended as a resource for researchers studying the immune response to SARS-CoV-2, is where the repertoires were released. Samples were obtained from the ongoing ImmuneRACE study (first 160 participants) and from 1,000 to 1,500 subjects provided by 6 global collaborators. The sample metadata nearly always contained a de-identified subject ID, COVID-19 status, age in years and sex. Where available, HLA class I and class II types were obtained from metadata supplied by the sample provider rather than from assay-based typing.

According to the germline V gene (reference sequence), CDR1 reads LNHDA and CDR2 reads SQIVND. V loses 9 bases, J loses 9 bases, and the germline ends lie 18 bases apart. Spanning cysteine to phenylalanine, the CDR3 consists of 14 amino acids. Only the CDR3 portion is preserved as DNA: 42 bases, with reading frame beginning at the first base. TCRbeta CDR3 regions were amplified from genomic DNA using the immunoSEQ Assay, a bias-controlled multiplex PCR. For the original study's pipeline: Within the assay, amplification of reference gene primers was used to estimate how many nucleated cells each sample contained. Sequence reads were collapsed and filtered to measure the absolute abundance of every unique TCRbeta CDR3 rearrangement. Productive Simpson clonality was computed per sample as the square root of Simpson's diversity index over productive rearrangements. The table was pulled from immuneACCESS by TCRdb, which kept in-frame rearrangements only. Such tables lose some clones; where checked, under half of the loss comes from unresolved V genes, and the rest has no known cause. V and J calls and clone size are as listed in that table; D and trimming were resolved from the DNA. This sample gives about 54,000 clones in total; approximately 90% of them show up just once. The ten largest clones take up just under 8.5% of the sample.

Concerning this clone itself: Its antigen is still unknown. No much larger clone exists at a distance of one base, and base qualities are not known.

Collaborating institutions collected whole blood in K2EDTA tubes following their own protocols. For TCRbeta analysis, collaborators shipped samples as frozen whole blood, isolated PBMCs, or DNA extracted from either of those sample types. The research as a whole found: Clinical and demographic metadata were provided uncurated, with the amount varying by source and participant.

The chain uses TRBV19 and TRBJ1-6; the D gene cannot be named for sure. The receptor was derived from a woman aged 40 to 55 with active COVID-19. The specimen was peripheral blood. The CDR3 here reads CARGTHGGSSPLHF. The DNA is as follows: TGTGCCAGGGGAACACATGGAGGAAGTTCACCCCTCCACTTT.